One and the same sample provided the 32 T cell receptor beta chains below, sequenced in a study of T-cell memory formation after mild COVID-19. TCRdb fed the 5' RACE reads into MiXCR, producing one record per CDR3 protein. The sample contains 300,000 to 350,000 distinct CDR3 sequences, roughly an eighth of which appear only once. Sample: PBMCs or a T cell subset sorted from them (not recorded which). All receptors come from a man younger than 35 who had mild COVID-19 (a few samples of this study predate the infection). Cell type and time point are not known.

The table lists this clonotype with a few counts. J is TRBJ2-7 and V is TRBV7-2; D is undetermined. CDR1 is SGHTA, CDR2 FQGNSA, per germline. This CDR3 contains 15 residues. The V and J ends lost 2 bases and 0 bases respectively, with 11 bases between them. The CDR3 sequence is CASSLRPGGSYEQYV. For the CDR3, the DNA is TGTGCCAGCAGCTTAAGGCCGGGCGGCTCCTACGAGCAGTACGTC.

The rearrangement uses TRBV20-1 and TRBJ2-5; unclear D gene. The germline V and J ends were trimmed by 5 bases and 5 bases, with 12 bases remaining between them. Germline V gene sequence: CDR1 DFQATT, CDR2 SNEGSKA (reference sequence). This CDR3 has 12 amino acids. In DNA form, the CDR3 reads TGCAGTGCTGCGGACGCCCCTGAGACCCAGTACTTC. Amino acid sequence: CSAADAPETQYF.

The J gene is TRBJ1-2, the V gene TRBV20-1; tentative D call: TRBD1 (5 bases). Germline V lookup: CDR1 DFQATT, CDR2 SNEGSKA (reference sequence). V lost 6 bases and J 5 bases, leaving 19 bases between the germline ends. The CDR3 covers 14 residues. The CDR3 protein is CSAPRRTGPYGYTF. In nucleotides, the CDR3 is TGCAGTGCCCCTCGACGTACAGGACCTTATGGCTACACCTTC.

This clonotype was seen more than once but under ten times. The CDR3 DNA reads as TGCGCCAGCAGCTTGGATCCAGGGCCCTATGGCTACACCTTC. Translation: CASSLDPGPYGYTF. The V and J genes are TRBV5-1 and TRBJ1-2; the D gene is possibly TRBD1 (5 bases). The V end lost 0 bases, the J end lost 4 bases, and 10 bases lay between the germline ends. The CDR3 length is 14 residues. From germline, CDR1 is SGHRS and CDR2 YFSETQ.

The chain carries TRBV19 and TRBJ2-1; no clear D. V was pared by 3 bases and J by 2 bases, with 8 bases between. CDR1 is LNHDA, CDR2 SQIVND, per germline (reference sequence). The CDR3 runs 14 residues. CDR3 sequence: CASSMGFPYNEQFF. DNA of the CDR3: TGTGCCAGTAGTATGGGTTTCCCCTACAATGAGCAGTTCTTC. The full variable domain, rest sourced from reference TRBV19 and TRBJ2-1, is DGGITQSPKYLFRKEGQNVTLSCEQNLNHDAMYWYRQDPGQGLRLIYYSQIVNDFQKGDIAEGYSVSREKKESFPLTVTSAQKNPTAFYLCASSMGFPYNEQFFGPGTRLTVL.

This rearrangement joins TRBV7-8 to TRBJ2-3; 9 bases are shared with TRBD1. Trimming cost V 3 bases and J 7 bases; bases outside gene matches: 14. The CDR3 is 17 residues long. CDR1 and CDR2 (germline): SGHVS, FQNEAQ. In DNA form, the CDR3 reads TGTGCCAGCAGCTTCTGGACAGGGGACACAGATACGAATACGCAGTATTTT. It specifies CASSFWTGDTDTNTQYF.

The chain combines TRBV3-1 with TRBJ1-2; D unclear. The V gene lost 0 bases and the J gene lost 7 bases, with 15 bases spanning the gap. This CDR3 has 15 residues. Per germline, CDR1 LGHDT and CDR2 YNNKEL (reference sequence). In nucleotides, the CDR3 is TGTGCCAGCAGCCAAGAGGTACGGGGTGCGCGTGGCTACACCTTC. Translation gives CASSQEVRGARGYTF.

The gene calls are TRBV5-5 and TRBJ2-3; 8 positions match TRBD2. The CDR3 loop spans 16 amino acids. Germline V gives CDR1 SGHKS, CDR2 YYEKEE (reference sequence). Trimming removed 4 bases from V and 5 bases from J; junction bases left unmatched: 12. The CDR3 bases are TGTGCCAGCAGCCAAGCAGGTAGCGGGGAGGTAGATACGCAGTATTTT. Its protein product is CASSQAGSGEVDTQYF.

The chain employs TRBV10-3 and TRBJ1-2; perhaps TRBD1 as D (5 bases). CDR1 is ENHRY and CDR2 is SYGVKD in the germline V gene. Trimming removed 2 bases at V and 5 bases at J, with 9 bases between. The CDR3 has 13 residues. The CDR3 region has the DNA TGTGCCATCAGTGAGGTACAGGTTTATGGCTACACCTTC. This codes for CAISEVQVYGYTF.

This clonotype was seen only a few times. The gene calls are TRBV12-3 or TRBV12-4 and TRBJ2-7; either TRBD1 or TRBD2 may supply D (5 bases each). This CDR3 has 13 residues. Trimming stripped 6 bases from V and 1 base from J, with 10 bases between. The CDR3 sequence is CASRPWGSYEQYV. Written as DNA, the CDR3 is TGTGCCAGCAGGCCTTGGGGGTCCTACGAGCAGTACGTC.

The chain recombines TRBV4-3 with TRBJ2-4; 7 nucleotides agree with TRBD2. With 0 bases clipped from V and 3 bases from J, the junction kept 5 bases outside the gene matches. The CDR3 is 16 residues long. Germline values: CDR1 LGHNA, CDR2 YSLEER. DNA for the CDR3: TGCGCCAGCAGCCAAGATGGCGGGGGAAGCAAAAACATTCAGTACTTC. Its protein product is CASSQDGGGSKNIQYF.

V usage is TRBV4-1 and J usage is TRBJ2-5, with D possibly called TRBD1 or TRBD2 (5 bases each). Trimming took 0 bases from V and 4 from J, leaving 18 bases between them. The germline V gene has CDR1 MGHRA and CDR2 YSYEKL. This CDR3 contains 17 residues. CDR3 in amino acids: CASSQERQTSRGETQYF. CDR3 nucleotide sequence: TGCGCCAGCAGCCAAGAACGGCAAACATCGAGGGGAGAGACCCAGTACTTC.

The rearrangement uses TRBV20-1 and TRBJ1-4; D is undetermined. This CDR3 comprises 12 residues. V dropped 1 base and J dropped 8 bases, with 8 bases sitting between them. Germline V CDR1 and CDR2: DFQATT, SNEGSKA (reference sequence). The CDR3 DNA reads as TGCAGTGCTAGAGCCCCGGGAGAAAAACTGTTTTTT. This translates into CSARAPGEKLFF.

The genes are TRBV10-3 and TRBJ2-3; 10 nucleotides align to TRBD1. CDR3 length equals 14 residues. V shed 6 bases and J 5 bases; nucleotides not matched to a gene: 5. The V gene's germline CDR1 is ENHRY and CDR2 SYGVKD. This CDR3 reads CAISRDRGRDTQYF. The CDR3 DNA reads as TGTGCCATCAGCCGCGACAGGGGGCGAGATACGCAGTATTTT.

This clonotype was recorded at least ten times. This rearrangement joins TRBV5-6 to TRBJ1-1; a possible D gene is TRBD1 (5 bases). The V gene lost 0 bases and the J gene lost 5 bases, with 11 bases spanning the gap. The CDR3 covers 14 residues. Germline V lookup: CDR1 SGHDT, CDR2 YYEEEE. The CDR3 loop is CASSLVGEGTEAFF. In DNA form, the CDR3 reads TGTGCCAGCAGCTTGGTTGGAGAGGGGACTGAAGCTTTCTTT.

This clonotype was observed a single time. The V gene is TRBV5-6, the J gene TRBJ2-2; 10 bases agree with TRBD2. The germline gives CDR1 SGHDT, CDR2 YYEEEE. This CDR3 contains 20 residues. The V and J ends lost 0 bases and 5 bases, in that order; junction bases with no gene match: 16. CDR3 coding DNA: TGTGCCAGCAGCTTGGGTCCGATTTTAGCGGGGGGCCCCCTAACCGGGGAGCTGTTTTTT. It yields the protein CASSLGPILAGGPLTGELFF.

This clonotype has ten or more counts. The chain uses TRBV7-9 and TRBJ2-4, with D possibly TRBD1 on 5 matching bases. V shed 2 bases and J shed 8 bases, with 16 bases lying between them. Germline loops: CDR1 SEHNR, CDR2 FQNEAQ (reference sequence). This CDR3 contains 15 residues. Here the CDR3 DNA reads TGTGCCAGCAGCTTATATCAGGGAATTGGCGACATTCAGTACTTC. Translation: CASSLYQGIGDIQYF.

This clonotype occurred once. The chain uses TRBV12-3 or TRBV12-4 and TRBJ1-2, with unresolved D. V lost 1 base and J 7 bases, leaving 10 bases between the germline ends. This CDR3 region has 13 residues. The CDR3 sequence: CASSLVASGGYTF. The CDR3 nucleotides are TGTGCCAGCAGTTTAGTAGCATCTGGTGGCTACACCTTC.

This clonotype was detected a few times. The chain joins TRBV7-6 to TRBJ2-3; TRBD2 is a possible D gene (5 bases). The CDR3 has 16 residues. V was shortened by 4 bases and J by 0 bases, with 14 bases between the two germline ends. Germline loops: CDR1 SGHVS, CDR2 FNYEAQ. The CDR3 nucleotides are TGTGCCAGCAGCTACACCCCTGGACTTAGCACAGATACGCAGTATTTT. Its translation is CASSYTPGLSTDTQYF.

This clonotype has only a few counts. This sequence joins TRBV11-3 and TRBJ2-2; no reliable D call. The CDR3 is 12 residues long. V gave up 5 bases and J gave up 7 bases, with 8 bases separating them. CDR1 is SGHNT and CDR2 is YENEEA in the germline V gene. The CDR3 sequence is CASSKYGGELFF. DNA of the CDR3: TGTGCCAGCAGCAAGTACGGCGGGGAGCTGTTTTTT.

The chain recombines TRBV6-2 or TRBV6-3 with TRBJ2-7; D call uncertain. Trimming took 6 bases from V and 1 from J, leaving 7 bases between them. Germline V gene lookup returns CDR1 MNHEY and CDR2 SVGEGT. This CDR3 has 12 amino acids. The chain's CDR3 is CASSQASYEQYV. The CDR3 nucleotides are TGTGCCAGCAGCCAGGCGTCCTACGAGCAGTACGTC.

In its sample, this clonotype was seen a few times. The gene calls are TRBV7-2 and TRBJ2-5; 7 bases agree with TRBD2. The V gene end was trimmed by 8 bases and the J gene end by 5 bases; junction bases not matched to a gene: 11. CDR1 is SGHTA and CDR2 is FQGNSA in the germline V gene. This CDR3 spans 14 amino acids. The DNA of the CDR3 is TGTGCCAGCTCCGGACTAGTAAGTCTGGAGACCCAGTACTTC. It encodes CASSGLVSLETQYF.

This clonotype was recorded many times. This sequence joins TRBV5-1 and TRBJ2-2; D may be TRBD2 (5 bases). Germline CDR1 is SGHRS and CDR2 is YFSETQ. This CDR3 spans 15 amino acids. V dropped 2 bases and J dropped 7 bases, with 15 bases sitting between them. In DNA, the CDR3 is TGCGCCAGCAGCTTAACGAGCTCTGAGGGCGGGGAGCTGTTTTTT. Protein sequence: CASSLTSSEGGELFF.

This clonotype occurred many times. The rearrangement joins TRBV7-2 to TRBJ2-6; D not certain. The germline V gene encodes CDR1 SGHTA and CDR2 FQGNSA. CDR3 length: 13 residues. The chain's CDR3 is CGARFAGANVLTF. DNA for the CDR3: TGTGGGGCGAGATTCGCTGGGGCCAACGTCCTGACTTTC.

CDR3 in amino acids: CASSHRREGGEEADTQYF. The CDR3 region has the DNA TGTGCCAGCAGCCACCGCCGGGAAGGAGGGGAGGAGGCAGATACGCAGTATTTT. The rearrangement joins TRBV7-6 to TRBJ2-3, with D possibly TRBD2 on 6 matching bases. CDR3 length: 18 amino acids. Germline values: CDR1 SGHVS, CDR2 FNYEAQ. V lost 5 bases and J lost 4, with 25 bases in between. Drawing the rest from reference TRBV7-6 and TRBJ2-3, the complete variable domain is GAGVSQSPRYKVTKRGQDVALRCDPISGHVSLYWYRQALGQGPEFLTYFNYEAQQDKSGLPNDRFSAERPEGSISTLTIQRTEQRDSAMYRCASSHRREGGEEADTQYFGPGTRLTVL.

This clonotype was seen a few times. The J gene is TRBJ2-7, the V gene TRBV20-1, with a possible D match to TRBD2 (5 bases). V was trimmed by 4 bases and J by 5 bases, leaving 12 bases between them. The CDR3 contains 12 residues. Germline V gene data show CDR1 as DFQATT and CDR2 as SNEGSKA (reference sequence). The CDR3 here is CSAKRAPNEQYV. The CDR3 DNA reads as TGCAGTGCTAAGAGGGCGCCCAACGAGCAGTACGTC.

In this sample, this clonotype turned up a few times. V and J are TRBV12-3 or TRBV12-4 and TRBJ2-2; perhaps TRBD1 as D (6 bases). Trimming stripped 2 bases from V and 7 bases from J, with 17 bases between. CDR3 size: 16 residues. CDR3 DNA: TGTGCCAGCAGTTTAATTGGGGGCGGAATCGGCGGGGAGCTGTTTTTT. Its translation: CASSLIGGGIGGELFF.

The sample holds a few counts of this clonotype. The chain is built from TRBV6-6 and TRBJ2-7, with 8 bases matching TRBD2. Per germline, CDR1 MNHNY and CDR2 SVGAGI (reference sequence). With V trimmed by 4 bases and J by 3 bases, 5 bases remained unmatched. The CDR3 extends over 14 amino acids. In DNA form, the CDR3 reads TGTGCCAGCAGTTTCCCCGGGACTAGCTACGAGCAGTACTTC. This codes for CASSFPGTSYEQYF.

This clonotype was picked up one time. This could be a read error, since a much larger clone is one nucleotide away. V and J are TRBV7-9 and TRBJ2-3; no definite D call. Germline CDR1 reads SEHNR; CDR2 reads FQNEAQ (reference sequence). The CDR3 sequence is 13 residues long. CDR3 sequence reads: CAISLEWADTQYF. The CDR3 bases are TGTGCCATCAGCTTAGAGTGGGCAGATACGCAGTATTTT.

This clonotype was seen a few times. The rearrangement joins TRBV20-1 to TRBJ2-7, with D possibly matching TRBD1 (5 bases). CDR3 length: 14 residues. V was shortened by 0 bases and J by 3 bases, with 12 bases between the two germline ends. Germline V gene lookup returns CDR1 DFQATT and CDR2 SNEGSKA (reference sequence). The CDR3 DNA reads as TGCAGTGCTAGAGATCAGGGCGGTTTCTACGAGCAGTACGTC. It is translated as CSARDQGGFYEQYV.

The rearrangement links TRBV7-6 to TRBJ1-2; D unresolved. Germline V gene data show CDR1 as SGHVS and CDR2 as FNYEAQ. The CDR3 totals 14 residues. Trimming removed 5 bases at V and 6 bases at J, with 16 bases between. CDR3 region: CASSPSAGFDGYTF. In DNA, the CDR3 is TGTGCCAGCAGCCCTAGTGCGGGGTTCGATGGCTACACCTTC. The full variable domain, completed using reference TRBV7-6 and TRBJ1-2, is GAGVSQSPRYKVTKRGQDVALRCDPISGHVSLYWYRQALGQGPEFLTYFNYEAQQDKSGLPNDRFSAERPEGSISTLTIQRTEQRDSAMYRCASSPSAGFDGYTFGSGTRLTVV.

The V and J genes are TRBV7-2 and TRBJ1-2, with D unclear. The CDR3 consists of 14 residues. V shed 3 bases and J shed 3 bases, with 11 bases lying between them. Germline V gene sequence: CDR1 SGHTA, CDR2 FQGNSA. The CDR3 DNA reads TGTGCCAGCAGCTTCGGGGAAACCTACTATGGCTACACCTTC. Translation gives CASSFGETYYGYTF.